One sample yielded the 27 T cell receptor beta chains listed below, sequenced in a study of blood T cell repertoires in COVID-19. TCRdb keeps only in-frame clones here, not all; method: immunoSEQ multiplex PCR. The sample lists approximately 130,000 clones; 82% were seen once. Material: peripheral blood. Receptor source: a human donor in a cohort sampled during active COVID-19.

The chain couples TRBV15 to TRBJ1-2, with 7 bases aligning to TRBD1. This CDR3 contains 16 residues. Germline V gene data show CDR1 as LNHNV and CDR2 as YYDKDF (reference sequence). V dropped 0 bases and J dropped 0; count of bases not matched to a gene: 4. The DNA for the CDR3 is TGTGCCACCAGCAGAGATCAGGGGGGTACTAACTATGGCTACACCTTC. Protein: CATSRDQGGTNYGYTF.

This chain links TRBV28 with TRBJ2-7; 7 bases are shared with TRBD1. The ends lost 4 bases at V and 0 bases at J; junction bases unmatched: 9. CDR3 size: 16 residues. Germline CDR1 is MDHEN and CDR2 is SYDVKM. The CDR3 DNA sequence: TGTGCCAGCAGTTACTATCCGGGACAGACCTCCTACGAGCAGTACTTC. Its protein is CASSYYPGQTSYEQYF.

This clone was seen only a few times. The chain combines TRBV7-2 with TRBJ2-1; tentatively, D is TRBD1 (6 bases). Trimming removed 1 base at V and 4 bases at J, with 11 bases between. The CDR3 is 15 residues long. Germline V CDR1 and CDR2: SGHTA, FQGNSA. In nucleotides, the CDR3 is TGTGCCAGCAGCTTAGAGGCAGGGGCGTACAATGAGCAGTTCTTC. Translated, it gives CASSLEAGAYNEQFF.

V and J are TRBV5-6 and TRBJ2-7; D call uncertain. Germline V gives CDR1 SGHDT, CDR2 YYEEEE. The CDR3 has 14 amino acids. V lost 0 bases and J 9 bases, leaving 16 bases between the germline ends. The CDR3 region is CASSLVGEVEGQYF. As DNA, the CDR3 is TGTGCCAGCAGCTTGGTCGGAGAGGTCGAAGGGCAGTACTTC.

V and J are TRBV2 and TRBJ2-3, with D maybe TRBD1 (5 bases). CDR1 SNHLY and CDR2 FYNNEI come from the germline V gene. This CDR3 contains 14 residues. V shed 3 bases and J shed 2 bases, with 9 bases lying between them. The chain's CDR3 is CASSEATATDTQYF. CDR3 in DNA: TGTGCCAGCAGTGAGGCGACAGCCACAGATACGCAGTATTTT.

V usage is TRBV5-1 and J usage is TRBJ2-7; D possibly corresponds to TRBD2 (6 bases). Trimming cost V 1 base and J 3 bases, with 14 bases left between them. There are 15 residues in the CDR3. Germline-derived CDR1 and CDR2 are SGHRS and YFSETQ. In DNA, the CDR3 is TGCGCCAGCAGCTTGTGGTCGGGGGAAGTCTACGAGCAGTACTTC. Encoded protein: CASSLWSGEVYEQYF. The full variable domain, its missing parts supplied by reference TRBV5-1 and TRBJ2-7, is KAGVTQTPRYLIKTRGQQVTLSCSPISGHRSVSWYQQTPGQGLQFLFEYFSETQRNKGNFPGRFSGRQFSNSRSEMNVSTLELGDSALYLCASSLWSGEVYEQYFGPGTRLTVT.

The V and J genes are TRBV27 and TRBJ2-1; 10 nucleotides align to TRBD1. CDR1 MNHEY and CDR2 SMNVEV come from the germline V gene (reference sequence). V trimming: 3 bases; J trimming: 4 bases; junction bases outside the gene matches: 6. This CDR3 comprises 16 residues. CDR3 region: CASSLFGTGVYNEQFF. DNA for the CDR3: TGTGCCAGCAGTTTGTTTGGGACAGGGGTATACAATGAGCAGTTCTTC.

The V call is TRBV4-3, the J call TRBJ1-1; weak D call: TRBD1 (6 bases). The germline V gene encodes CDR1 LGHNA and CDR2 YSLEER. V dropped 0 bases and J dropped 5 bases, with 13 bases sitting between them. The CDR3 totals 15 residues. The CDR3: CASSQETGTLTEAFF. DNA of the CDR3: TGCGCCAGCAGCCAAGAAACCGGGACATTGACTGAAGCTTTCTTT.

This chain uses TRBV11-2 with TRBJ2-2, with 9 bases lining up with TRBD2. Germline CDR1 reads SGHAT; CDR2 reads FQNNGV. The CDR3 sequence is 19 residues long. The J segment lost 6 bases and the V segment lost 3 bases, leaving 17 bases of the junction unmatched. Written as DNA, the CDR3 is TGTGCCAGCAGCTTGGGGTTTACAAGCGGGGGGCCAACCGCCGGGGAGCTGTTTTTT. Translating it yields CASSLGFTSGGPTAGELFF.

This clone was observed a handful of times. The chain links TRBV7-9 to TRBJ2-1; 8 positions agree with TRBD2. CDR1 is SEHNR and CDR2 is FQNEAQ in the germline V gene (reference sequence). This CDR3 comprises 16 residues. V lost 5 bases, J lost 6 bases, and 12 bases stayed unmatched. The CDR3 DNA is TGTGCCAGCAGCAACCCCGTTACTAGCGGCATCAATGAGCAGTTCTTC. Amino acids: CASSNPVTSGINEQFF.

The chain links TRBV19 to TRBJ2-5; a weak D match, TRBD2 (7 bases). Trimming removed 6 bases at V and 4 bases at J, with 9 bases between. Germline loops: CDR1 LNHDA, CDR2 SQIVND (reference sequence). The CDR3 extends over 12 amino acids. The CDR3 region has the DNA TGTGCCAGTAGAGGGGGGGGAGAGACCCAGTACTTC. It translates to CASRGGGETQYF.

This chain uses TRBV5-1 with TRBJ2-5, with 10 bases identical to TRBD2. In germline, CDR1 is SGHRS, CDR2 YFSETQ. There are 14 residues in the CDR3. J gave up 1 base and V 5 bases, and 2 bases lay outside the gene matches. The CDR3 DNA reads as TGCGCCAGCAGTCGGACTAGCGGCCAAGAGACCCAGTACTTC. This encodes CASSRTSGQETQYF.

This chain connects TRBV6-5 to TRBJ2-7, with TRBD2 as a possible D gene (7 bases). Trimming left V 6 bases short and J 6 bases short, with 21 bases between. CDR1 is MNHEY, CDR2 SVGAGI, per germline. There are 15 residues in the CDR3. CDR3 amino acids: CASSLSGGRRPEQYF. Written as DNA, the CDR3 is TGTGCCAGCAGCCTCTCGGGGGGCCGGCGCCCCGAGCAGTACTTC.

The chain combines TRBV27 with TRBJ1-2; a possible D gene is TRBD1 (6 bases). The CDR3 spans 18 residues. Trimming took off 0 bases at V and 7 bases at J, with 24 bases between the two ends. Germline-derived CDR1 and CDR2 are MNHEY and SMNVEV (reference sequence). The CDR3 region is CASSLSPSGGARGTGYTF. The CDR3 nucleotides are TGTGCCAGCAGTTTATCACCTTCCGGGGGGGCCCGGGGGACTGGCTACACCTTC.

The rearrangement joins TRBV19 to TRBJ1-2; D ambiguous. The length of the CDR3 is 14 residues. Germline-derived CDR1 and CDR2 are LNHDA and SQIVND (reference sequence). The ends were cut back, 6 bases at V and 8 bases at J, with 19 bases in the middle. CDR3 protein: CASSPVGIREGYTF. The CDR3, as DNA: TGTGCCAGTAGCCCCGTCGGCATTCGGGAGGGCTACACCTTC.

V usage is TRBV24-1 and J usage is TRBJ2-7; 9 positions match TRBD1. Losses at the gene ends were 3 bases for V and 2 bases for J; bases not matched to a gene: 10. The CDR3 covers 17 residues. CDR1 KGHDR and CDR2 SFDVKD come from the germline V gene. The CDR3 is CATSDLQGALITYEQYF. CDR3 nucleotide sequence: TGTGCCACCAGTGATCTACAGGGGGCGTTGATCACCTACGAGCAGTACTTC.

The chain combines TRBV6-5 with TRBJ2-7; unclear D gene. The CDR3 consists of 15 residues. Trimming shortened V by 3 bases and J by 0 bases, and 12 bases separated the two germline ends. Germline CDR1 MNHEY, CDR2 SVGAGI. This chain's CDR3 is CASSYHGRSSYEQYF. Written as DNA, the CDR3 is TGTGCCAGCAGTTATCATGGCAGGTCCTCCTACGAGCAGTACTTC.

The rearrangement joins TRBV7-8 to TRBJ2-2; no reliable D call. Germline CDR1 is SGHVS and CDR2 is FQNEAQ. The CDR3 totals 14 residues. V lost 5 bases and J lost 5, with 12 bases in between. The CDR3 DNA reads TGTGCCAGCAGCCCAATCACGGGTACCGGGGAGCTGTTTTTT. Its translation is CASSPITGTGELFF.

This chain joins TRBV6-6 and TRBJ1-4; D is uncertain. V lost 2 bases to trimming and J lost 9 bases, with 13 bases between them. This CDR3 has 14 residues. Germline V lookup: CDR1 MNHNY, CDR2 SVGAGI (reference sequence). For the CDR3, the DNA is TGTGCCAGCAGTTACGATGCGGGTCTCCAAAAACTGTTTTTT. Translating it yields CASSYDAGLQKLFF.

This sequence joins TRBV10-3 and TRBJ1-2, with 7 bases matching TRBD1. The CDR3 totals 15 residues. Germline loops: CDR1 ENHRY, CDR2 SYGVKD. J lost 2 bases, V lost 5 bases, and 8 bases had no gene match. The CDR3 reads CAISNGDSLNYGYTF. For the CDR3, the DNA is TGTGCCATCAGTAATGGGGACAGCCTGAACTATGGCTACACCTTC.

The CDR3 DNA reads TGTGCCAGTAGTGATTGGGGGGTCGGGGCCAACGTCCTGACTTTC. Its translation is CASSDWGVGANVLTF. The V and J genes are TRBV19 and TRBJ2-6; D possibly corresponds to TRBD2 (6 bases). The CDR3 runs 15 residues. V lost 5 bases to trimming and J lost 4 bases, with 12 bases between them. Germline CDR1 and CDR2: LNHDA and SQIVND (reference sequence).

The chain carries TRBV19 and TRBJ1-1, with D uncertain. V gave up 4 bases and J gave up 1 base, with 7 bases separating them. The CDR3 contains 13 residues. CDR1 and CDR2 from the germline V gene are LNHDA and SQIVND (reference sequence). CDR3 in amino acids: CASSSEGNTEAFF. The DNA for the CDR3 is TGTGCCAGTAGTAGTGAGGGGAACACTGAAGCTTTCTTT.

The V gene is TRBV27, the J gene TRBJ1-1, with D maybe TRBD1 (6 bases). Trimming stripped 4 bases from V and 0 bases from J, with 18 bases between. There are 17 residues in the CDR3. The V gene's germline CDR1 is MNHEY and CDR2 SMNVEV (reference sequence). CDR3 amino acids: CASSSLGGARMNTEAFF. The CDR3 DNA follows: TGTGCCAGCAGTTCGCTAGGGGGGGCTAGAATGAACACTGAAGCTTTCTTT.

This chain connects TRBV4-1 to TRBJ2-4; unclear D gene. Germline V gene data show CDR1 as MGHRA and CDR2 as YSYEKL. V dropped 2 bases and J dropped 0 bases, with 8 bases sitting between them. The CDR3 length is 15 residues. Here the CDR3 reads CASSQIQLAKNIQYF. In nucleotides, the CDR3 is TGCGCCAGCAGCCAAATACAGTTAGCCAAAAACATTCAGTACTTC.

In its sample, this clone was seen once. V is TRBV6-5 and J is TRBJ2-1; TRBD2 matches 13 bases. Germline values: CDR1 MNHEY, CDR2 SVGAGI. CDR3 size: 15 residues. Trimming removed 7 bases from V and 7 bases from J; junction bases left unmatched: 7. The CDR3 DNA reads TGTGCCAGCATCTTACTAGCGGGGGGGCTGAATGAGCAGTTCTTC. It encodes CASILLAGGLNEQFF.

This chain joins TRBV20-1 and TRBJ2-3; D is possibly TRBD1 (5 bases). CDR3 length: 13 residues. V gave up 3 bases and J gave up 6 bases, with 13 bases separating them. CDR1 DFQATT and CDR2 SNEGSKA come from the germline V gene (reference sequence). CDR3 residues: CSASIRAQDTQYF. CDR3 sequence (DNA): TGCAGTGCTAGTATCAGGGCTCAGGATACGCAGTATTTT.

V usage is TRBV24-1 and J usage is TRBJ2-2; TRBD1 might be the D (5 bases). V lost 3 bases and J lost 2, with 9 bases in between. This CDR3 comprises 15 residues. Germline V lookup: CDR1 KGHDR, CDR2 SFDVKD. The CDR3 reads CATSDTRANTGELFF. The CDR3 coding sequence is TGTGCCACCAGTGATACCAGGGCAAACACCGGGGAGCTGTTTTTT.